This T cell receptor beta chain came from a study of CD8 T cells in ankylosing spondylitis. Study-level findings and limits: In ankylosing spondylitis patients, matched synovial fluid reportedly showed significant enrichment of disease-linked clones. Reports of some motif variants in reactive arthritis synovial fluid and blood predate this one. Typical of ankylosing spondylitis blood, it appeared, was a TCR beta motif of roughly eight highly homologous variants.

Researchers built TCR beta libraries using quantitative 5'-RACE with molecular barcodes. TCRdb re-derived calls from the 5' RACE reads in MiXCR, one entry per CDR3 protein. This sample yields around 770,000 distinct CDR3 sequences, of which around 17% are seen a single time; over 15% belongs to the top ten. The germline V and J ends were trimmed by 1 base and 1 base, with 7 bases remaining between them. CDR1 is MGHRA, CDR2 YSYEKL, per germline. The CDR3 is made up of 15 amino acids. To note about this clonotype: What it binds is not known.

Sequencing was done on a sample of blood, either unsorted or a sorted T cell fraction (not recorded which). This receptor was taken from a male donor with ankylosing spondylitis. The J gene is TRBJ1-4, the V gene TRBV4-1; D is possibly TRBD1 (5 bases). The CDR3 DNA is TGCGCCAGCAGCCAAGTGGGGCTAACTAATGAAAAACTGTTTTTT. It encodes CASSQVGLTNEKLFF.